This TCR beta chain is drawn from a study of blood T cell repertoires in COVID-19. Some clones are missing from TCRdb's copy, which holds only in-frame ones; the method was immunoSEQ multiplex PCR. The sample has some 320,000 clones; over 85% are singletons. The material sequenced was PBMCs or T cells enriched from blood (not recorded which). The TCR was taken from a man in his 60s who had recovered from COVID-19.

CDR3 sequence: CASSLDQGPGNTIYF. The DNA of the CDR3 is TGCGCCAGCAGTCTGGATCAGGGGCCTGGAAACACCATATATTTT. The chain couples TRBV5-1 to TRBJ1-3; possibly TRBD1 for D (6 bases). Germline V gives CDR1 SGHRS, CDR2 YFSETQ. CDR3 size: 15 residues. V lost 5 bases and J lost 2, with 14 bases in between.